The source of this T cell receptor (beta chain) is a study of T cells after yellow fever vaccination. Germline V lookup: CDR1 SGHVS, CDR2 FQNEAQ. The J segment lost 6 bases and the V segment lost 5 bases, leaving 3 bases of the junction unmatched. This CDR3 region has 13 residues. TCRdb re-called the 5' RACE reads with MiXCR, one entry per CDR3 protein. Altogether 450,000 to 650,000 distinct CDR3 sequences are present, roughly 13% being singletons, with the ten largest covering over 12%. In this sample, this clonotype turned up a few times. V gene TRBV7-8 combines with J gene TRBJ2-4; 8 bases agree with TRBD2. This clonotype was sampled from a man aged 25-45 years who received the YFV17D yellow fever vaccine. Sequenced here: PBMCs, sampled on the day of the yellow fever booster vaccination. Here the CDR3 DNA reads TGTGCCAGCAGCGCCGGGAGGGGAAACATTCAGTACTTC. This sequence encodes CASSAGRGNIQYF.